The sequence of this T cell receptor beta chain was determined in a study of shared clonotypes between healthy human individuals. Assay: immunoSEQ multiplex PCR; the TCRdb copy retains only in-frame clones and omits some. In the table there are hundreds of thousands of clones, around 93% of which are singletons. Naive CD8 populations comprised CD45RO-negative cells positively selected for CCR7, excluding terminally differentiated effector memory CD45RA+ cells. The V and J ends lost 10 bases and 8 bases, in that order; junction bases with no gene match: 6. CDR1 is SEHNR and CDR2 is FQNEAQ in the germline V gene (reference sequence). The CDR3 extends over 13 amino acids.

The J gene is TRBJ2-1, the V gene TRBV7-9; 12 positions agree with TRBD2. The clonotype comes from a man aged 25 to 40 in good health. Sequencing input: naive CD8+ T cells sorted from blood. CDR3 DNA: TGTGCCACTCCGACTAGCGGGAGCCATGAGCAGTTCTTC. Translated: CATPTSGSHEQFF. Using reference TRBV7-9 and TRBJ2-1 for the parts outside the CDR3, the full variable domain is DTGVSQNPRHKITKRGQNVTFRCDPISEHNRLYWYRQTLGQGPEFLTYFQNEAQLEKSRLLSDRFSAERPKGSFSTLEIQRTEQGDSAMYLCATPTSGSHEQFFGPGTRLTVL.